A single sample is the source of the 20 T cell receptor beta chains below, sequenced in a study of regulatory T cells in long-lasting Graves disease. iRepertoire HTBI primers and Arm-PCR of CDR3 regions built TCR beta libraries. MiXCR was run by TCRdb on the multiplex PCR reads, yielding one entry per CDR3 protein. Of 400,000 to 600,000 distinct CDR3 sequences in the sample, under 25% are singletons; the top ten hold around 7%. Time point denoted: persistent/refractory GD, antithyroid drugs over 5 years with positive TRAb. Following extraction of RNA from PBMCs, that RNA was used to make the TCR library. Material: peripheral blood mononuclear cells (PBMCs), obtained when the disease was refractory, from a patient treated with antithyroid drugs. Receptors were obtained from a female donor with Graves disease.

This clonotype occurred many times. The genes are TRBV7-2 and TRBJ1-4; D is possibly TRBD1 (5 bases). CDR1 is SGHTA and CDR2 is FQGNSA in the germline V gene. Deletions cut 4 bases from V and 4 bases from J, with 13 bases between. This CDR3 comprises 15 residues. In DNA, the CDR3 is TGTGCCAGCAGCTCCCCGGGGCAGGGTAATGAAAAACTGTTTTTT. This translates into CASSSPGQGNEKLFF.

J is TRBJ2-1 and V is TRBV18; possible D gene TRBD2, 5 bases. This CDR3 has 14 amino acids. Germline values: CDR1 KGHSH, CDR2 LQKENI. The V gene lost 6 bases and the J gene lost 0 bases, with 9 bases spanning the gap. This CDR3 is CASSARDSYNEQFF. CDR3 bases: TGTGCCAGCTCCGCGAGGGACTCCTACAATGAGCAGTTCTTC.

The genes are TRBV6-1 and TRBJ1-6; tentative D call: TRBD1 (5 bases). Germline-derived CDR1 and CDR2 are MNHNS and SASEGT. V lost 6 bases and J lost 3, with 12 bases in between. There are 15 residues in the CDR3. The CDR3 region is CASSMGGDYNSPLHF. For the CDR3, the DNA is TGTGCCAGCAGCATGGGGGGGGACTATAATTCACCCCTCCACTTT.

The chain has TRBV29-1 and TRBJ2-1, with 7 bases fitting TRBD2. CDR3 size: 15 residues. The V gene's germline CDR1 is SQVTM and CDR2 ANQGSEA. V lost 7 bases and J lost 2; bases outside the gene matches: 11. The chain's CDR3 is CSATPKRETYNEQFF. The CDR3 region has the DNA TGCAGCGCGACACCGAAGCGGGAAACCTACAATGAGCAGTTCTTC.

This clonotype was detected many times. V is TRBV27 and J is TRBJ1-4; TRBD1 aligns across 10 bases. The germline gives CDR1 MNHEY, CDR2 SMNVEV (reference sequence). This CDR3 is built from 14 residues. Trimming cost V 7 bases and J 7 bases; bases outside gene matches: 6. Here the CDR3 DNA reads TGTGCCAGCACCCAGACAGGGGGCAGTGAAAAACTGTTTTTT. This sequence encodes CASTQTGGSEKLFF.

This clonotype was seen a handful of times. This rearrangement joins TRBV6-1 to TRBJ2-7; D remains ambiguous. Germline V CDR1 and CDR2: MNHNS, SASEGT. The CDR3 extends over 14 amino acids. Trimming took 6 bases from V and 4 from J, leaving 16 bases between them. This CDR3 is CASRISSVLYEQYF. For the CDR3, the DNA is TGTGCCAGCAGAATCTCCTCCGTGCTGTACGAGCAGTACTTC.

Note on this clonotype: Germline is not matched at one junction end, which may reflect a read error. This chain joins TRBV2 and TRBJ1-6; D may be TRBD1 (5 bases). The CDR3 has 18 residues. Per germline, CDR1 SNHLY and CDR2 FYNNEI. CDR3 nucleotide sequence: TGTGCCGGCAGCTTAGGGGTTTGGGAAAGTGGCGATAATTCACCCCTCCACTTT. This sequence encodes CAGSLGVWESGDNSPLHF.

The V call is TRBV5-1, the J call TRBJ1-1; D not resolved. Trimming removed 1 base from V and 0 bases from J, with 7 bases in between. Germline-derived CDR1 and CDR2 are SGHRS and YFSETQ. CDR3 size: 14 residues. CDR3 in amino acids: CASSLPALNTEAFF. In DNA, the CDR3 is TGCGCCAGCAGCTTGCCGGCTTTGAACACTGAAGCTTTCTTT.

The chain joins TRBV4-2 to TRBJ1-1; D might be TRBD1 (5 bases). V shed 0 bases and J shed 5 bases, with 13 bases lying between them. CDR3 length equals 15 residues. Germline-derived CDR1 and CDR2 are LGHNA and YNFKEQ. Written as DNA, the CDR3 is TGTGCCAGCAGCCAAGATGTGGGGGAGGGAACTGAAGCTTTCTTT. Its translation is CASSQDVGEGTEAFF.

V and J are TRBV7-9 and TRBJ1-1; D unclear. This CDR3 has 14 residues. V was clipped by 8 bases and J by 3 bases, with 16 bases between them. From germline, CDR1 is SEHNR and CDR2 FQNEAQ (reference sequence). For the CDR3, the DNA is TGTGCCAGCTCTTGGACGGTTGCGGACACTGAAGCTTTCTTT. This codes for CASSWTVADTEAFF.

This clonotype was recorded many times. This chain connects TRBV7-9 to TRBJ2-5; possible D gene TRBD1, 6 bases. The CDR3 is 13 residues long. The V gene lost 8 bases and the J gene lost 5 bases, with 15 bases spanning the gap. Looked up from germline, CDR1 is SEHNR and CDR2 is FQNEAQ (reference sequence). The CDR3 loop reads CASWDTLEETQYF. As DNA, the CDR3 is TGTGCCAGCTGGGACACCTTGGAGGAGACCCAGTACTTC.

This clonotype was counted a few times. The genes are TRBV5-5 and TRBJ2-5; D is possibly TRBD2 (6 bases). Looked up from germline, CDR1 is SGHKS and CDR2 is YYEKEE (reference sequence). The CDR3 loop spans 15 amino acids. V lost 7 bases, J lost 4 bases, and 20 bases lay in between. This CDR3 reads CASRPPGGSGETQYF. In nucleotides, the CDR3 is TGTGCCAGCCGCCCCCCCGGCGGTAGCGGAGAGACCCAGTACTTC.

The gene calls are TRBV2 and TRBJ2-3; possibly TRBD1 for D (8 bases). Germline lookup yields CDR1 SNHLY and CDR2 FYNNEI. CDR3 length: 15 amino acids. Trimming took off 11 bases at V and 1 base at J, with 19 bases between the two ends. CDR3 residues: CAGTSQGGGTDTQYF. CDR3 coding DNA: TGTGCCGGCACCTCACAGGGGGGGGGCACAGATACGCAGTATTTT.

This clonotype was counted many times. V usage is TRBV6-1 and J usage is TRBJ2-7; D is unclear. Germline V gives CDR1 MNHNS, CDR2 SASEGT. CDR3 length equals 16 residues. The V and J ends lost 4 bases and 2 bases respectively, with 18 bases between them. CDR3 loop: CASSASGSSSPYEQYF. CDR3 DNA: TGTGCCAGCAGTGCCTCTGGATCTAGTTCCCCCTACGAGCAGTACTTC.

At least ten counts were recorded for this clonotype. The chain recombines TRBV12-3 or TRBV12-4 with TRBJ2-5; D is unresolved. With 4 bases removed from V and 4 bases from J, the gap between germline ends came to 10 bases. The CDR3 runs to 13 residues. Written as DNA, the CDR3 is TGTGCCAGCAGTTCCCCCCTGGGAGAGACCCAGTACTTC. The encoded protein is CASSSPLGETQYF.

The chain carries TRBV5-8 and TRBJ2-5; D could derive from TRBD1 or TRBD2 (5 bases each). The CDR3 is 15 amino acids. V lost 3 bases, J lost 3 bases, and 15 bases lay in between. Germline V gives CDR1 SGHTS, CDR2 YDEGEE. The CDR3 here is CASSWAGTYKETQYF. The CDR3 bases are TGTGCCAGCAGCTGGGCCGGGACCTATAAAGAGACCCAGTACTTC.

The chain combines TRBV6-1 with TRBJ2-7; 13 bases align to TRBD2. The CDR3 has 16 amino acids. Trimming at V came to 5 bases and at J to 1 base, leaving 5 bases not matched to a gene. CDR1 and CDR2 from the germline V gene are MNHNS and SASEGT. CDR3 amino acids: CASSTGTSGESYEQYF. The DNA for the CDR3 is TGTGCCAGCAGTACCGGGACTAGCGGGGAGTCCTACGAGCAGTACTTC.

This clonotype turned up a few times. This chain links TRBV19 with TRBJ1-1, with D perhaps TRBD1 (6 bases). The CDR3 extends over 14 amino acids. The germline V gene has CDR1 LNHDA and CDR2 SQIVND (reference sequence). Trimming pared 3 bases from V and 5 bases from J, leaving 13 bases between. CDR3 in DNA: TGTGCCAGTAGTATGGGCTGGGGGCGAACTGAAGCTTTCTTT. Translated, it gives CASSMGWGRTEAFF.

This clonotype appeared many times. V is TRBV2 and J is TRBJ2-5, with TRBD1 matching over 7 bases. The CDR3 extends over 15 amino acids. Looked up from germline, CDR1 is SNHLY and CDR2 is FYNNEI. The V and J ends lost 3 bases and 2 bases, in that order; junction bases with no gene match: 6. The chain's CDR3 is CASSEGTDRQETQYF. The CDR3 bases are TGTGCCAGCAGTGAGGGTACGGACAGGCAAGAGACCCAGTACTTC.

At least ten counts were recorded for this clonotype. V is TRBV27 and J is TRBJ1-2, with D tentatively TRBD1 (6 bases). This CDR3 has 14 amino acids. V lost 5 bases and J 3 bases, leaving 13 bases between the germline ends. The germline V gene encodes CDR1 MNHEY and CDR2 SMNVEV (reference sequence). CDR3 sequence reads: CASSPEGGYYGYTF. The CDR3 DNA is TGTGCCAGCAGTCCAGAGGGGGGCTACTATGGCTACACCTTC.